This T cell receptor beta chain was profiled in a study of T cell repertoires in cytomegalovirus infection. Study at large: Signatures in public TCR beta sequences pointed to both CMV infection and matching HLA type. Study-wide points: Clonotypes of TCR beta that were HLA-C-restricted and CMV-specific dominated the ex vivo response.

MiXCR, run by TCRdb on the reads, gives a single entry per CDR3 protein. The data contain roughly 600,000 distinct CDR3 sequences, more than 20% of them seen just once; the ten biggest clones take up roughly 8%. Turning to this clonotype: Its antigen is still unknown.

Per the germline V gene, CDR1 is LGHDT and CDR2 is YNNKEL (reference sequence). The CDR3 extends over 14 amino acids. V gave up 7 bases and J gave up 8 bases; unmatched junction bases: 12. The TCR comes from a human donor in good health (CMV status not recorded). Some clones in this sample may be carry-over from other donors' samples. Sequencing was performed on CD8+ T cells from PBMCs. This chain joins TRBV3-1 and TRBJ1-2, with TRBD1 identical over 8 bases. The CDR3 DNA follows: TGTGCCAGCATCGGGACAGGAGGAATCGAAGGCTACACCTTC. Translating it yields CASIGTGGIEGYTF.